Below are 4 T cell receptor beta chains sequenced from a single sample in a study of shared clonotypes between healthy human individuals. The data were produced by immunoSEQ multiplex PCR, yet TCRdb's version contains in-frame clones alone and is incomplete. The table records approximately 2.5 million clones, roughly 93% of them present only once. Sequencing input: naive CD4+ T cells from PBMCs. Indicated subset: CD45RA+ positively selected. The source of these receptors is a man younger than 35 in good health. Some clones in this sample may be carry-over from other donors' samples.

The V call is TRBV11-2, the J call TRBJ2-7, with 11 bases identical to TRBD2. The CDR3 runs 16 residues. The germline V gene has CDR1 SGHAT and CDR2 FQNNGV. The junction had 6 bases not matched to a gene; V was cut back by 0 bases and J by 5 bases. The CDR3 sequence: CASSLDISGRADEQYF. CDR3 DNA: TGTGCCAGCAGCTTAGATATTAGCGGGAGGGCTGACGAGCAGTACTTC.

The rearrangement uses TRBV6-6 and TRBJ2-5; 8 bases are shared with TRBD2. Germline values: CDR1 MNHNY, CDR2 SVGAGI (reference sequence). There are 14 residues in the CDR3. V was clipped by 7 bases and J by 4 bases; unmatched bases: 8. Written as DNA, the CDR3 is TGTGCCAGCACCGACCGCGGGGGGCGAGAGACCCAGTACTTC. Protein product: CASTDRGGRETQYF.

This clone has a single count. The chain links TRBV4-2 to TRBJ2-3; D perhaps matches TRBD2 (5 bases). V shed 0 bases and J shed 4 bases, with 17 bases lying between them. From germline, CDR1 is LGHNA and CDR2 YNFKEQ. There are 17 residues in the CDR3. The CDR3 reads CASSQDLTRVVSDTQYF. CDR3 nucleotides: TGTGCCAGCAGCCAAGATCTTACTAGGGTCGTCTCAGATACGCAGTATTTT.

This clone is a singleton in its sample. This chain links TRBV6-5 with TRBJ1-1; no reliable D call. CDR3 length: 14 residues. The V gene lost 5 bases and the J gene lost 6 bases, with 16 bases spanning the gap. Germline V gives CDR1 MNHEY, CDR2 SVGAGI. The CDR3 sequence is CASSSYPPVAEAFF. The CDR3 DNA reads TGTGCCAGCAGTAGTTACCCCCCTGTCGCTGAAGCTTTCTTT.